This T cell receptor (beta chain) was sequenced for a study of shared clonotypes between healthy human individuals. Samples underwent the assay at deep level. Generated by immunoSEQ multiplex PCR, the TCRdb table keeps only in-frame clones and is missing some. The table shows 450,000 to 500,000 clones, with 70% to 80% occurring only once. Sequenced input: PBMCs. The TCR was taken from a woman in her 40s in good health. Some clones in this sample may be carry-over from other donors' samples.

The CDR3 DNA reads as TGCGCCAGCAGCTTGGGGGGACAGGGGGAGACCCAGTACTTC. It encodes CASSLGGQGETQYF. V is TRBV5-1 and J is TRBJ2-5; TRBD1 aligns across 10 bases. V shed 0 bases and J 5 bases; nucleotides not matched to a gene: 1. Germline V gives CDR1 SGHRS, CDR2 YFSETQ. The CDR3 spans 14 residues.